Listed below are T cell receptor beta chains from one sample, sequenced in a study of low-dose radiotherapy and immunotherapy resistance in tumors. TCRdb recomputed calls from the reads with MiXCR, one row per CDR3 protein. This sample yields about 60,000 distinct CDR3 sequences, of which less than 25% are seen a single time; about 6% belongs to the top ten. The sample was PBMCs, taken before treatment. Receptors were obtained from a male donor with prostate cancer. Both conserved end residues are part of each CDR3. The D gene is left open where the match is weak. Size is stated for part of the rows, as once, few or many counts, or as a class when the clone is expanded.

d_call clone_size j_call cdr3_length v_call cdr3_aa cdr3_nt
TRBD1 once TRBJ1-5 14 TRBV15 CATRGQGGNQPQHF TGTGCCACCCGGGGACAGGGTGGCAATCAGCCCCAGCATTTT
- many TRBJ2-2 17 TRBV18 CASSPSSQRSNTGELFF TGTGCCAGCTCACCATCGTCGCAGCGATCGAACACCGGGGAGCTGTTTTTT
TRBD2 - TRBJ2-4 16 TRBV20-1 CSAKTSGSLAKNIQYF TGCAGTGCTAAAACTAGCGGGTCTTTAGCCAAAAACATTCAGTACTTC
- - TRBJ1-2 15 TRBV6-2/TRBV6-3 CACSSQAPSIYGYTF TGTGCCTGCAGTTCCCAGGCGCCTTCCATCTATGGCTACACCTTC
TRBD2 medium-sized TRBJ2-5 14 TRBV7-7 CASSLTSGGETQYF TGTGCCAGCAGCTTGACTAGCGGTGGGGAGACCCAGTACTTC
TRBD2 medium-sized TRBJ2-1 20 TRBV5-4 CASSSIYSLAGGPSYNEQFF TGTGCCAGCAGCTCCATTTATTCCCTAGCGGGGGGTCCCTCCTACAATGAGCAGTTCTTC
- many TRBJ2-5 14 TRBV5-3 CASSLVGAKETQYF TGTGCCAGCAGCTTGGTGGGGGCGAAGGAGACCCAGTACTTC
- many TRBJ1-1 13 TRBV12-3/TRBV12-4 CASGGLMNTEAFF TGTGCCAGCGGGGGACTTATGAACACTGAAGCTTTCTTT
- once TRBJ2-1 14 TRBV2 CASILQDEGPGQFF TGTGCCAGCATTCTACAGGACGAGGGGCCGGGGCAGTTCTTC
- - TRBJ2-1 16 TRBV21-1 CASSKISSMSYNEQFF TGTGCCAGCAGCAAAATTAGCAGTATGTCCTACAATGAGCAGTTCTTC
- many TRBJ2-5 12 TRBV6-6 CASTRDTETQYF TGTGCCAGCACCCGGGACACAGAGACCCAGTACTTC
TRBD1 many TRBJ1-1 14 TRBV10-3 CAISDRGRDTEAFF TGTGCCATCAGTGACAGGGGGCGCGACACTGAAGCTTTCTTT
- many TRBJ2-7 13 TRBV29-1 CSVSWGMSYEQYF TGCAGCGTTTCGTGGGGAATGTCATACGAGCAGTACTTC
- many TRBJ1-1 12 TRBV7-9 CASSLPNLEAFF TGTGCCAGCAGCTTACCCAACCTTGAAGCTTTCTTT
- many TRBJ2-7 15 TRBV28 CASSLTPGGPNGQYF TGTGCCAGCAGTTTGACCCCCGGAGGGCCTAATGGGCAGTACTTC
TRBD1 many TRBJ1-2 14 TRBV28 CASSPTKQGYGYTF TGTGCCAGCAGTCCCACCAAACAGGGGTATGGCTACACCTTC
TRBD1 - TRBJ2-7 13 TRBV29-1 CSVVGQGPYEQYF TGCAGCGTTGTGGGACAGGGGCCCTACGAGCAGTACTTC
TRBD1 - TRBJ2-7 14 TRBV7-2 CASSETGGIDEQYF TGTGCCAGCAGCGAAACAGGGGGGATCGACGAGCAGTACTTC
- many TRBJ1-2 18 TRBV5-6 CASSLARRANPRLYGYTF TGTGCCAGCAGCTTGGCCCGCAGAGCCAACCCACGTCTTTATGGCTACACCTTC
- many TRBJ1-6 15 TRBV28 CASLKGVAFNSPLHF TGTGCCAGCTTGAAGGGGGTTGCCTTTAATTCACCCCTCCACTTT
- few TRBJ2-2 14 TRBV12-3/TRBV12-4 CASSFSWITGELFF TGTGCCAGCAGTTTTAGTTGGATCACCGGGGAGCTGTTTTTT
TRBD1 many TRBJ2-2 17 TRBV12-3/TRBV12-4 CASSLRAGGASAGELFF TGTGCCAGCAGTTTGAGGGCAGGGGGCGCTTCAGCCGGGGAGCTGTTTTTT
TRBD2 once TRBJ2-1 16 TRBV5-1 CASSLAGRGFVYEQFF TGCGCCAGCAGCCTGGCCGGGAGGGGGTTTGTGTATGAGCAGTTCTTC
- many TRBJ1-5 13 TRBV6-5 CASGGRGNQPQHF TGTGCCAGCGGGGGCAGGGGCAATCAGCCCCAGCATTTT
- - TRBJ2-3 13 TRBV5-8 CASSSRGPDTQCF TGTGCCAGCAGCTCCAGGGGCCCAGATACGCAGTGTTTT
TRBD1 many TRBJ1-1 13 TRBV3-1 CASKVGQANEAFF TGTGCCAGCAAAGTGGGACAGGCTAACGAAGCTTTCTTT
- once TRBJ2-2 17 TRBV6-4 CASSKDRGENTGELFFF -
- many TRBJ2-3 17 TRBV6-2/TRBV6-3 CASSKGFGGGATDTQYF TGTGCCAGCAGTAAGGGGTTCGGAGGAGGAGCGACAGATACGCAGTATTTT
- many TRBJ2-4 13 TRBV13 CASSLTPKNIQYF TGTGCCAGCAGCTTAACCCCCAAAAACATTCAGTACTTC
- - TRBJ1-2 15 TRBV6-1 CASSEGPGLLYGYTF TGTGCCAGCAGTGAAGGGCCCGGATTATTATATGGCTACACCTTC
TRBD1 - TRBJ1-5 17 TRBV5-4 CASSYGQGSGSNQPQHF TGTGCCAGCAGCTACGGACAGGGGTCGGGGAGCAATCAGCCCCAGCATTTT
TRBD2 few TRBJ2-1 14 TRBV28 CASSLSSGGNEQFF TGTGCCAGCAGTTTATCTAGCGGGGGGAATGAGCAGTTCTTC
TRBD1 many TRBJ2-1 12 TRBV5-1 CASSLTGNEQFF TGTGCCAGCAGCCTGACAGGGAATGAGCAGTTCTTC
- many TRBJ2-7 14 TRBV20-1 CSATLRLGWGEQYF TGCAGTGCTACGCTGCGGCTGGGATGGGGCGAGCAGTACTTC
- few TRBJ2-3 15 TRBV5-1 CASSLGDKLTDTQYF TGCGCCAGCAGCTTGGGGGACAAACTCACAGATACGCAGTATTTT
- many TRBJ1-5 14 TRBV21-1 CASSNQQVLRPQHF TGTGCCAGCAGCAACCAGCAAGTTTTAAGGCCCCAGCATTTT
- many TRBJ1-2 12 TRBV28 CASSSNLNKDTF TGTGCCAGCAGTTCGAACTTAAATAAAGACACCTTC
- many TRBJ2-4 15 TRBV20-1 CSASPGPQAKNIQYF TGCAGTGCTAGCCCCGGGCCACAAGCCAAAAACATTCAGTACTTC
- many TRBJ2-3 17 TRBV9 CASSLGQATTSTDTQYF TGTGCCAGCAGCCTAGGCCAGGCGACGACTAGCACAGATACGCAGTATTTT
- many TRBJ1-5 13 TRBV6-2/TRBV6-3 CASSYGGNQPQHF TGTGCCAGCAGTTACGGGGGAAATCAGCCCCAGCATTTT
TRBD2 few TRBJ2-7 14 TRBV20-1 CSARSSGHGDEQYF TGCAGTGCGAGGTCTAGCGGGCATGGAGACGAGCAGTACTTC
- - TRBJ1-6 13 TRBV30 CAWSGTENSPLHF TGTGCCTGGTCCGGGACGGAGAATTCACCCCTCCACTTT
TRBD1 - TRBJ2-4 15 TRBV9 CASSVDDRVINIQYF TGTGCCAGCAGCGTAGATGACAGGGTCATCAACATTCAGTACTTC
- many TRBJ2-2 15 TRBV18 CASSLLGTNTGELFF TGTGCCAGCTCACTGCTGGGTACGAACACCGGGGAGCTGTTTTTT
- many TRBJ2-7 15 TRBV6-2/TRBV6-3 CASSARDMSSYEQYF TGTGCCAGCAGTGCACGGGACATGAGCTCCTACGAGCAGTACTTC
- many TRBJ1-2 16 TRBV3-1 CASSHTKTALNYGYTF TGTGCCAGCAGCCACACAAAGACAGCCCTTAACTATGGCTACACCTTC
- many TRBJ2-1 12 TRBV28 CASSLRSFGQFF TGTGCCAGCAGTTTAAGGAGTTTTGGGCAGTTCTTC
- many TRBJ2-4 11 TRBV7-8 CASSSKNIQYF TGTGCCAGCAGCTCCAAAAACATTCAGTACTTC
TRBD1 many TRBJ1-1 17 TRBV28 CASSLTGTGAENTEAFF TGTGCCAGCAGTTTAACCGGCACAGGGGCCGAGAACACTGAAGCTTTCTTT
- few TRBJ2-7 14 TRBV4-1 CASSKQGSAGEQYF TGCGCCAGCAGCAAACAGGGATCAGCGGGCGAGCAGTACTTC
- many TRBJ1-5 15 TRBV18 CASSHRDGRNQPQHF TGTGCCAGCTCCCACCGGGACGGACGCAATCAGCCCCAGCATTTT
TRBD2 - TRBJ2-3 15 TRBV5-6 CASSPGLAGSDTQYF TGTGCCAGCAGCCCGGGACTAGCGGGGTCAGATACGCAGTATTTT
TRBD2 many TRBJ2-7 16 TRBV4-1 CASSQGLAGGPGEQYF TGCGCCAGCAGCCAAGGACTAGCGGGAGGGCCGGGCGAGCAGTACTTC
TRBD2 many TRBJ2-7 17 TRBV7-2 CASSRGSGRGVFYEQYF TGTGCCAGCAGCCGCGGGAGCGGGAGGGGTGTATTCTACGAGCAGTACTTC
TRBD1 many TRBJ1-2 13 TRBV6-2/TRBV6-3 CASSAGQGNGYTF TGTGCCAGCAGCGCTGGACAGGGAAATGGCTACACCTTC
TRBD1 - TRBJ1-1 15 TRBV20-1 CSAKGPGQGDTEAFF TGCAGTGCTAAAGGCCCGGGACAGGGGGACACTGAAGCTTTCTTT
- many TRBJ2-2 10 TRBV30 CAWTGGELFF TGTGCCTGGACGGGGGGGGAGCTGTTTTTT
TRBD2 - TRBJ2-7 18 TRBV27 CASSLSYPSGRAGYEQYF TGTGCCAGCAGTTTATCATACCCTAGCGGGAGGGCCGGGTACGAGCAGTACTTC
- many TRBJ1-3 15 TRBV12-3/TRBV12-4 CASSTGQFTGNTIYF TGTGCCAGCAGCACGGGACAATTTACTGGAAACACCATATATTTT
TRBD2 many TRBJ2-1 13 TRBV2 CANKRDRNNEQFF TGTGCCAATAAGCGGGACCGAAACAATGAGCAGTTCTTC